This paragraph covers one T cell receptor beta chain sequence. Sequenced by immunoSEQ multiplex PCR; TCRdb stores in-frame clones only, minus some. Of some 760,000 clones in the sample, approximately 85% were seen once. V dropped 8 bases and J dropped 0 bases, with 8 bases sitting between them. CDR1 MNHNS and CDR2 SASEGT come from the germline V gene. The CDR3 extends over 13 amino acids. The entry originates in a study of shared T cell receptors in the human thymus. A further study also used this sample, focusing on human thymus T cells. That source adds: Healthy Finnish infants undergoing corrective surgery for congenital heart defects were used as donors. From resections taken during corrective heart surgery, the thymus tissue was obtained. Gene usage for V and J segments appeared biased in thymic and blood repertoires. Related research described strongly overlapping thymic repertoires in unrelated people.

Input material: thymocytes. The chain employs TRBV6-1 and TRBJ1-5; D ambiguous. The receptor's source is a girl under three years old with a congenital heart defect. The DNA of the CDR3 is TGTGCCAGCCGGGGAGTTAGCAATCAGCCCCAGCATTTT. This gives the protein CASRGVSNQPQHF.